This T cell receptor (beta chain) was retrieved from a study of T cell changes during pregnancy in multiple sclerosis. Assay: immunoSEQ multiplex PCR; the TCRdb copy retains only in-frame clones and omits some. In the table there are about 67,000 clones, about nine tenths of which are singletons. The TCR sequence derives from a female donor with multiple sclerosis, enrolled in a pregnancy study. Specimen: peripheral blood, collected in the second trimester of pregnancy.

CDR3 in DNA: TGTGCCAGCAGCGGAGGGACAGGGTTGGCCTATGGCTACACCTTC. Translation: CASSGGTGLAYGYTF. The chain links TRBV9 to TRBJ1-2; TRBD1 matches at 9 bases. CDR1 is SGDLS, CDR2 YYNGEE, per germline. This CDR3 has 15 residues. V shed 3 bases and J 4 bases; nucleotides not matched to a gene: 7.